Shown below are 13 T cell receptor beta chains from a single sample sequenced in a study of blood T cell repertoires in COVID-19. Repertoires were generated with immunoSEQ multiplex PCR, while TCRdb's copy carries only in-frame clones and drops some. The table lists some 100,000 clones, roughly 86% of them singletons. What was sequenced was peripheral blood. Receptors originate from a woman aged 60-75 years with acute or convalescent COVID-19.

The V gene is TRBV7-3, the J gene TRBJ1-2; weak D call: TRBD1 (5 bases). Germline V gene lookup returns CDR1 SGHTA and CDR2 FQGTGA. Trimming took off 2 bases at V and 6 bases at J, with 10 bases between the two ends. This CDR3 comprises 13 residues. This CDR3 reads CASSLQGMDGYTF. The CDR3 coding sequence is TGTGCCAGCAGCTTACAGGGCATGGATGGCTACACCTTC.

The V and J genes are TRBV6-6 and TRBJ1-1, with 8 positions matching TRBD1. Germline V gives CDR1 MNHNY, CDR2 SVGAGI (reference sequence). With 5 bases clipped from V and 3 bases from J, the junction kept 5 bases outside the gene matches. The length of the CDR3 is 14 residues. Here the CDR3 DNA reads TGTGCCAGCAGTGTGGACAGGGTTTACACTGAAGCTTTCTTT. As protein: CASSVDRVYTEAFF.

This sequence joins TRBV19 and TRBJ2-1; D uncertain. The CDR3 length is 12 residues. Trimming took off 5 bases at V and 4 bases at J, with 6 bases between the two ends. Germline-derived CDR1 and CDR2 are LNHDA and SQIVND (reference sequence). Here the CDR3 DNA reads TGTGCCAGTAGTGTCAGGTACAATGAGCAGTTCTTC. It is translated as CASSVRYNEQFF.

V is TRBV7-3 and J is TRBJ1-1; TRBD1 matches 8 bases. Germline V gene lookup returns CDR1 SGHTA and CDR2 FQGTGA. J lost 3 bases, V lost 5 bases, and 5 bases had no gene match. The CDR3 contains 14 residues. The CDR3 DNA reads as TGTGCCAGCAGCCGGGACAGGTGGGACACTGAAGCTTTCTTT. It codes for CASSRDRWDTEAFF. Complete variable domain (other parts from reference TRBV7-3 and TRBJ1-1): GAGVSQTPSNKVTEKGKYVELRCDPISGHTALYWYRQSLGQGPEFLIYFQGTGAADDSGLPNDRFFAVRPEGSVSTLKIQRTERGDSAVYLCASSRDRWDTEAFFGQGTRLTVV.

Here the CDR3 reads CASTPSRGQYNEQFF. In DNA form, the CDR3 reads TGTGCCAGCACCCCATCCAGGGGCCAGTACAATGAGCAGTTCTTC. This sequence joins TRBV3-1 (or the pseudogene TRBV3-2) and TRBJ2-1, with D maybe TRBD1 (6 bases). V was pared by 7 bases and J by 4 bases, with 17 bases between. The CDR3 consists of 15 residues. Looked up from germline, CDR1 is LGHDT and CDR2 is YNNKEL (reference sequence).

V usage is TRBV12-5 and J usage is TRBJ1-1; no firm D call. Trimming pared 2 bases from V and 6 bases from J, leaving 7 bases between. The CDR3 length is 12 residues. Germline values: CDR1 LGHNT, CDR2 FRNRAP. The CDR3 DNA follows: TGTGCTAGTGGTTTGCCCTTTTCTGAAGCTTTCTTT. This sequence encodes CASGLPFSEAFF. The entire variable domain, with the rest obtained from reference TRBV12-5 and TRBJ1-1, is as follows: DARVTQTPRHKVTEMGQEVTMRCQPILGHNTVFWYRQTMMQGLELLAYFRNRAPLDDSGMPKDRFSAEMPDATLATLKIQPSEPRDSAVYFCASGLPFSEAFFGQGTRLTVV.

The chain links TRBV2 to TRBJ2-6; 7 bases are shared with TRBD1. Germline V CDR1 and CDR2: SNHLY, FYNNEI. Trimming removed 8 bases from V and 1 base from J; junction bases left unmatched: 5. This CDR3 spans 15 amino acids. The chain's CDR3 is CASRDSASGANVLTF. The DNA of the CDR3 is TGTGCCAGCCGGGACAGCGCATCTGGGGCCAACGTCCTGACTTTC.

The rearrangement uses TRBV6-1 and TRBJ1-5; no clear D gene. The CDR3 runs to 14 residues. V dropped 1 base and J dropped 8 bases, with 12 bases sitting between them. CDR1 MNHNS and CDR2 SASEGT come from the germline V gene. CDR3 in amino acids: CASSEVRTLEPQHF. The DNA for the CDR3 is TGTGCCAGCAGTGAAGTTAGGACTCTTGAGCCCCAGCATTTT.

The V and J genes are TRBV2 and TRBJ2-1; 9 bases align to TRBD1. CDR1 and CDR2 (germline): SNHLY, FYNNEI. With 6 bases clipped from V and 6 bases from J, the junction kept 9 bases outside the gene matches. The length of the CDR3 is 15 residues. The CDR3 DNA is TGTGCCAGCAGCGTGGGACAGGGCGAGATCAATGAGCAGTTCTTC. Translated, it gives CASSVGQGEINEQFF.

The V call is TRBV18, the J call TRBJ2-1, with TRBD2 as a possible D gene (6 bases). Between the trimmed V and J ends, which lost 2 bases and 12 bases, there was a span of 14 bases. The CDR3 is 13 amino acids. The germline V gene has CDR1 KGHSH and CDR2 LQKENI. In nucleotides, the CDR3 is TGTGCCAGCTCACCAAGGAGGGAAGGACCGCAGTTCTTC. This encodes CASSPRREGPQFF. Full variable domain (missing parts from reference TRBV18 and TRBJ2-1): NAGVMQNPRHLVRRRGQEARLRCSPMKGHSHVYWYRQLPEEGLKFMVYLQKENIIDESGMPKERFSAEFPKEGPSILRIQQVVRGDSAAYFCASSPRREGPQFFGPGTRLTVL.

This clone was seen once. V usage is TRBV11-1 and J usage is TRBJ2-5; no clear D. This CDR3 region has 13 residues. V dropped 4 bases and J dropped 5 bases, with 11 bases sitting between them. CDR1 and CDR2 (germline): SGHAT, FQDESV (reference sequence). The CDR3 spells CASSSPPEETQYF. CDR3 DNA sequence: TGTGCCAGCAGCTCCCCCCCGGAGGAGACCCAGTACTTC.

CDR3 DNA sequence: TGCGCCAGCAGCCAAGGACTAGCGGGAGGTACAGATACGCAGTATTTT. Its translation is CASSQGLAGGTDTQYF. The rearrangement links TRBV4-1 to TRBJ2-3; 13 bases are a match to TRBD2. The CDR3 is 16 residues long. From germline, CDR1 is MGHRA and CDR2 YSYEKL. The ends lost 1 base at V and 3 bases at J; junction bases unmatched: 1.

This chain uses TRBV2 with TRBJ2-2; the match to TRBD1 covers 7 bases. In germline, CDR1 is SNHLY, CDR2 FYNNEI. Trimming took 6 bases from V and 5 from J; bases not matched to a gene: 3. The CDR3 runs 13 residues. The CDR3 region has the DNA TGTGCCAGCAGGTTCAGGGGGACCGGGGAGCTGTTTTTT. This translates into CASRFRGTGELFF.